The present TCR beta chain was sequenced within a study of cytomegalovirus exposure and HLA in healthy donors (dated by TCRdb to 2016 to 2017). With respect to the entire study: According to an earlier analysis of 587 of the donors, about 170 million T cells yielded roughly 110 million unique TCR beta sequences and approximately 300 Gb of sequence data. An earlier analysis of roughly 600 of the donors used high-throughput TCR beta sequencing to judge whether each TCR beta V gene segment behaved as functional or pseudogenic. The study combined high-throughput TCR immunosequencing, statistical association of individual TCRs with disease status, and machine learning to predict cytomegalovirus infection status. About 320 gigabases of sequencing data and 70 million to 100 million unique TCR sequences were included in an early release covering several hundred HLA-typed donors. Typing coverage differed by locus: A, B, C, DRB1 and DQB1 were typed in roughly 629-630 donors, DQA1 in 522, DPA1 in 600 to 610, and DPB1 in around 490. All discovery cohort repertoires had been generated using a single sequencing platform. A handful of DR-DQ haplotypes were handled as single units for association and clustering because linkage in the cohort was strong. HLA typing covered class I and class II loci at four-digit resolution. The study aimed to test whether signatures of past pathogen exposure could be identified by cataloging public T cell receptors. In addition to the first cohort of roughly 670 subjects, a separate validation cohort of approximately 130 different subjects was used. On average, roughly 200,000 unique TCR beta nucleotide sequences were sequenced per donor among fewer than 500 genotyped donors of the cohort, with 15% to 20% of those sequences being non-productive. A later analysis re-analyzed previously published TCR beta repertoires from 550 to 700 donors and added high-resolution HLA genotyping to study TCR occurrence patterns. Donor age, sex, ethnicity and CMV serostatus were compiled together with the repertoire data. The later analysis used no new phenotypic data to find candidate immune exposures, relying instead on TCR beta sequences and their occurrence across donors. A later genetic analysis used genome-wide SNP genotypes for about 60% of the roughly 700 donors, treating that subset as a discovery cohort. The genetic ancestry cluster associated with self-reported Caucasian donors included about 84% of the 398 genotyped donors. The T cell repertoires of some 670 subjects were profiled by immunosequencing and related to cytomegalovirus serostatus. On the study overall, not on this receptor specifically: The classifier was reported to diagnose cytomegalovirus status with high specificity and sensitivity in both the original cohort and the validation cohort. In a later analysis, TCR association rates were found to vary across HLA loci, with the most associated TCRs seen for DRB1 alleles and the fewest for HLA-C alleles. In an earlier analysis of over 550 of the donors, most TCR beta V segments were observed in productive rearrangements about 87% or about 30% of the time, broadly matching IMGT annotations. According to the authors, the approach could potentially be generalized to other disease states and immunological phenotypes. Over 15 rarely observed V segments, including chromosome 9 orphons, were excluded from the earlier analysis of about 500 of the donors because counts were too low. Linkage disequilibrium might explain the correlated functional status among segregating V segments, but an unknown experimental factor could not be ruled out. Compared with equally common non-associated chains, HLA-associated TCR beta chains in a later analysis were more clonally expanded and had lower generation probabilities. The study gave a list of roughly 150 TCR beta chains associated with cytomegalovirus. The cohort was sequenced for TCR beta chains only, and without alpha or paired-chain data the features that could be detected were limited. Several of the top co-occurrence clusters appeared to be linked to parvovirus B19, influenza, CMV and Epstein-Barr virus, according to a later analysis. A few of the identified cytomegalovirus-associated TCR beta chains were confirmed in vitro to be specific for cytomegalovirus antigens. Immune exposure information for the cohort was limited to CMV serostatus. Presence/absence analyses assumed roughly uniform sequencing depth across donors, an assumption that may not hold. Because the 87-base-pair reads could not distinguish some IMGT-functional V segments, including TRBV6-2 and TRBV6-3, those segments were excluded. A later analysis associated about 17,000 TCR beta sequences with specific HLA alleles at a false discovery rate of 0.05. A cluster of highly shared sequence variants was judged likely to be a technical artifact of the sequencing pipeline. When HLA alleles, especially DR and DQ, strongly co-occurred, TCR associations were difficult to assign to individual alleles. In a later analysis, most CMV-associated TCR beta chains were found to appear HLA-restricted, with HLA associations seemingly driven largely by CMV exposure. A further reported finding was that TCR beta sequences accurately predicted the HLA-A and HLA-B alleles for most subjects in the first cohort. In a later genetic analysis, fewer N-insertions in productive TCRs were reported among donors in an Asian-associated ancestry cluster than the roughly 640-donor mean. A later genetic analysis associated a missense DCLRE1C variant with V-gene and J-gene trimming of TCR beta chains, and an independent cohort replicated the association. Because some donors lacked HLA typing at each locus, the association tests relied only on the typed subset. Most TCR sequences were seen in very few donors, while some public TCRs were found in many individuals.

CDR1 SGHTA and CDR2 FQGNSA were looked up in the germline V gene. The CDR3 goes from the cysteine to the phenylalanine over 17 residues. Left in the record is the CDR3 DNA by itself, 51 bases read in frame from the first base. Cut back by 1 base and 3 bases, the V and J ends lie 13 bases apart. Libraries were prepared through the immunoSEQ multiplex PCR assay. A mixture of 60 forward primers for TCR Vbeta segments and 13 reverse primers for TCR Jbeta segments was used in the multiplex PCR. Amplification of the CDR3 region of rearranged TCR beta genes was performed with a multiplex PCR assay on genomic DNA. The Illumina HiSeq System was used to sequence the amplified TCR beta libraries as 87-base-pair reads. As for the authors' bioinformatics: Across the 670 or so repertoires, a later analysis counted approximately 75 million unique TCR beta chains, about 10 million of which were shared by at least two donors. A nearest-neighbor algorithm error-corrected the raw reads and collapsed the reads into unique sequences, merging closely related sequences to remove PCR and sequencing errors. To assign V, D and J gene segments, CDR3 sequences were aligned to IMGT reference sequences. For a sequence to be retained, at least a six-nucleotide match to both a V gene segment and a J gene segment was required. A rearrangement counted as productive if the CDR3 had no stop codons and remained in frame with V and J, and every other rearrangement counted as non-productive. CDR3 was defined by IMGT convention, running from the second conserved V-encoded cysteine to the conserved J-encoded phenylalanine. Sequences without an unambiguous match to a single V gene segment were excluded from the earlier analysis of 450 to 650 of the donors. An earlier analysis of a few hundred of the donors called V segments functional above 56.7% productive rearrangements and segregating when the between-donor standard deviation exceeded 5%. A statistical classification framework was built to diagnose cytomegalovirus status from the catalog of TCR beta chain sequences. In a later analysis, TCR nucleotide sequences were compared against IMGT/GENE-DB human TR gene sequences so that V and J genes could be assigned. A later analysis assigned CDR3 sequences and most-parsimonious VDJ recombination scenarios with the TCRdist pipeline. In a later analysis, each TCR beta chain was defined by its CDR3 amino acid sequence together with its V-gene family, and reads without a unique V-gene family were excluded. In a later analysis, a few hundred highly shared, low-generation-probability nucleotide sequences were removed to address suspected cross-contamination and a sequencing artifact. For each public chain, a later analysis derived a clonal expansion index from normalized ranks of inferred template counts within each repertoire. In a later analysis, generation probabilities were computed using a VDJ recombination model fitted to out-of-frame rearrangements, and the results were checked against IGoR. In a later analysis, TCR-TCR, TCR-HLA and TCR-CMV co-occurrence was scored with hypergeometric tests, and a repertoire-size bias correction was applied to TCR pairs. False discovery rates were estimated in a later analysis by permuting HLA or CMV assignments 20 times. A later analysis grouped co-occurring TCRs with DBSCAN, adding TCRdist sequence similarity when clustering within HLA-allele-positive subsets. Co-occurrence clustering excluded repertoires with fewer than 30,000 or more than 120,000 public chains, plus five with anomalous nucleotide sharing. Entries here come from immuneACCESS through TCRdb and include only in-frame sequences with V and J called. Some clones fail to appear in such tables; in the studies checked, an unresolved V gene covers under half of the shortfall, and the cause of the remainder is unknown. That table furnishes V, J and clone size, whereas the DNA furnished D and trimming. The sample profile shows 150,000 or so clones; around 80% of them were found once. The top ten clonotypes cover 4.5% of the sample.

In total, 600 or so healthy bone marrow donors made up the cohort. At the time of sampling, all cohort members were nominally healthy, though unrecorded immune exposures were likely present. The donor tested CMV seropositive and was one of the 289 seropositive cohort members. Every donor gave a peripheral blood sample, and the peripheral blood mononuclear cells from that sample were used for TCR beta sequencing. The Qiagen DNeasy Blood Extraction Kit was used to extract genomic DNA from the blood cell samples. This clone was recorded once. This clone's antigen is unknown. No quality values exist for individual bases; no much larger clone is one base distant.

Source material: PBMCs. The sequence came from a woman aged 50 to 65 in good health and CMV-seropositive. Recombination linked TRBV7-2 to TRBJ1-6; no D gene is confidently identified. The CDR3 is CASSLVGTVIYNSPLHF. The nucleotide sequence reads TGTGCCAGCAGCTTAGTAGGCACAGTGATCTATAATTCACCCCTCCACTTT.